In this sample, the clone carrying this TCR beta chain turned up a few times. Its antigen remains unidentified. This record comes from a study of T-cell reconstitution after alpha-beta-depleted transplantation in children. The study, taken as a whole, reports: Approximately two months post-transplant, alpha-beta T cells reportedly originated from several hundred expanded graft clones. Elevated TCRbeta diversity at day 60 was traced, in some patients, to surviving recipient T cells and thymic progenitors.

Unique molecular identifiers were incorporated into the prepared TCRbeta library. TCRdb ran MiXCR on the PCR reads and lists one entry per CDR3 protein. The data contain 80,000 to 100,000 distinct CDR3 sequences, under 25% of them singletons. This clonotype originated in a boy under 10 years old with acute lymphoblastic leukemia, due to receive a stem cell transplant. The sequencing here drew on PBMCs, taken before TCRalphabeta/CD19-depleted stem cell transplant.

The CDR3 protein is CASSRPGAYSGELFF. The CDR3 DNA follows: TGTGCCAGCAGCCGACCAGGGGCCTACTCCGGGGAGCTGTTTTTT. The chain combines TRBV7-8 with TRBJ2-2; D is possibly TRBD1 (6 bases). V lost 5 bases, J lost 6 bases, and 16 bases lay in between. CDR3 length: 15 residues. CDR1 is SGHVS and CDR2 is FQNEAQ in the germline V gene.